Listed below are T cell receptor beta chains from one sample, sequenced in a study of T cell changes during pregnancy in multiple sclerosis. Data came from immunoSEQ multiplex PCR; TCRdb stores just in-frame clones and leaves some out. The table includes about 87,000 clones, about 93% detected once. Source: peripheral blood, taken in the third trimester of pregnancy. These receptors came from a female donor in good health, enrolled as a control in a pregnancy study. CDR3s include the opening cysteine and the closing phenylalanine or tryptophan. A D gene is named only where the DNA matches it firmly. Rows give clone size only sometimes, using once, few, many, or a class for an expanded clone.

d_call	j_call	clone_size	v_call	cdr3_aa	cdr3_nt
.	TRBJ1-1	.	TRBV27	CASSLSMNTEAFF	TGTGCCAGCAGTTTATCTATGAACACTGAAGCTTTCTTT
TRBD1	TRBJ2-3	.	TRBV6-1	CASRTGGSTDTQYF	TGTGCCAGCCGGACAGGGGGAAGCACAGATACGCAGTATTTT
TRBD2	TRBJ2-3	.	TRBV27	CASSSGLAGVDTQYF	TGTGCCAGCAGCAGCGGACTAGCGGGAGTTGATACGCAGTATTTT
.	TRBJ1-3	.	TRBV10-2	CASSPRGTSGNTIYF	TGCGCCAGCAGTCCTCGGGGGACCTCTGGAAACACCATATATTTT
.	TRBJ2-7	.	TRBV28	CASSPFRAGEGSYEQYF	TGTGCCAGCAGTCCCTTTCGAGCAGGGGAAGGGTCCTACGAGCAGTACTTC
.	TRBJ2-7	many	TRBV6-1	CASSGNVGSSYEQYF	TGTGCCAGCAGCGGAAATGTTGGGAGCTCCTACGAGCAGTACTTC
TRBD1	TRBJ1-5	.	TRBV27	CASSLSAGDRGLQPQHF	TGTGCCAGCAGTTTATCCGCCGGGGACAGGGGGCTTCAGCCCCAGCATTTT
TRBD1	TRBJ1-2	.	TRBV4-1	CASSLGTGPYGYTF	TGCGCCAGCAGCCTGGGGACAGGCCCCTATGGCTACACCTTC
TRBD2	TRBJ2-1	few	TRBV5-1	CASYSGRAEYNEQFF	TGCGCCAGCTATAGCGGGAGGGCTGAGTACAATGAGCAGTTCTTC
.	TRBJ2-1	.	TRBV5-6	CASSSFGGQFF	TGTGCCAGCAGCTCTTTCGGCGGGCAGTTCTTC
TRBD1	TRBJ2-7	.	TRBV5-1	CASSSQGGSYYEQYF	TGCGCCAGCAGCTCACAGGGGGGATCTTACTACGAGCAGTACTTC
TRBD2	TRBJ2-5	.	TRBV5-1	CASSPSSGTLQETQYF	TGCGCCAGCAGCCCTTCTAGCGGGACTCTTCAAGAGACCCAGTACTTC
TRBD1	TRBJ2-7	.	TRBV19	CAAYRGSYEQYF	TGTGCCGCCTACAGGGGGTCCTACGAGCAGTACTTC
.	TRBJ2-1	.	TRBV18	CASSPQGVFNEQFF	TGTGCCAGCTCACCACAGGGAGTATTCAATGAGCAGTTCTTC
TRBD1	TRBJ1-4	.	TRBV6-6	CASSQTGKDEKLFF	TGTGCCAGCAGCCAGACAGGGAAGGATGAAAAACTGTTTTTT
TRBD1	TRBJ2-5	.	TRBV6-1	CASSETGPGETQYF	TGTGCCAGCAGTGAGACAGGGCCGGGAGAGACCCAGTACTTC
TRBD2	TRBJ2-7	.	TRBV11-2	CASSSSRWTSGSYEQYF	TGTGCCAGCAGCTCCTCCCGGTGGACTAGCGGTTCCTACGAGCAGTACTTC
.	TRBJ2-7	.	TRBV5-1	CASSLPSSGEQYF	TGCGCCAGCAGCTTGCCATCGTCGGGAGAGCAGTACTTC
.	TRBJ2-7	.	TRBV19	CASSGGGYEQYF	TGTGCCAGTTCTGGGGGCGGATACGAGCAGTACTTC
.	TRBJ2-7	.	TRBV28	CASSFFALSYEQYF	TGTGCCAGCAGTTTTTTCGCCCTATCCTACGAGCAGTACTTC
TRBD2	TRBJ2-7	.	TRBV4-1	CASSHQTSAPSYEQYF	TGCGCCAGCAGCCACCAGACTAGCGCCCCCTCCTACGAGCAGTACTTC
.	TRBJ2-7	.	TRBV2	CASSRLLFYEQYF	TGTGCCAGCAGTAGACTGTTATTTTACGAGCAGTACTTC
TRBD1	TRBJ1-2	.	TRBV2	CASRSDRNLGYGYTF	TGTGCCAGCAGGTCGGACAGGAATCTCGGCTATGGCTACACCTTC
.	TRBJ2-3	.	TRBV6-5	CASSYFASSTDTQYF	TGTGCCAGCAGTTACTTCGCGTCGAGCACAGATACGCAGTATTTT
.	TRBJ1-5	.	TRBV28	CASSLYKDPTTQHF	TGTGCCAGCAGTTTATACAAAGACCCGACAACCCAGCATTTT
TRBD2	TRBJ2-3	.	TRBV4-1	CASSQEVAGGGTDTQYF	TGCGCCAGCAGCCAAGAGGTAGCGGGAGGGGGCACAGATACGCAGTATTTT
.	TRBJ1-4	once	TRBV28	CASRIRGYRVQHEKLFF	TGTGCCAGCAGGATACGTGGGTACAGGGTACAACATGAAAAACTGTTTTTT
TRBD1	TRBJ2-7	.	TRBV7-9	CASSLVRTGAHHEQYF	TGTGCCAGCAGCTTAGTGCGGACAGGGGCGCACCACGAGCAGTACTTC
.	TRBJ2-7	.	TRBV6-5	CASSYLGGLNEQYF	TGTGCCAGCAGTTATCTTGGCGGGTTAAACGAGCAGTACTTC
TRBD2	TRBJ2-1	.	TRBV13	CASSRVSGRLSDEQLF	TGTGCCAGCAGCCGAGTTAGCGGGAGATTAAGTGATGAGCAGCTCTTC
.	TRBJ2-5	.	TRBV2	CASSARGETQYF	TGTGCCAGCAGTGCCAGGGGAGAGACCCAGTACTTC
TRBD2	TRBJ2-1	once	TRBV2	CASSSGTSTRNEQFF	TGTGCCAGCAGTTCCGGGACTAGCACTCGAAATGAGCAGTTCTTC
.	TRBJ2-3	.	TRBV6-5	CASSYSLGEDTQYF	TGTGCCAGCAGTTACTCGCTAGGCGAGGATACGCAGTATTTT
.	TRBJ2-7	.	TRBV28	CASSSPQGGSYEQYF	TGTGCCAGCAGTTCCCCCCAAGGCGGCTCCTACGAGCAGTACTTC
TRBD1	TRBJ2-7	.	TRBV29-1	CSVEDWGGTGGDWRSYEQYF	TGCAGCGTTGAAGATTGGGGGGGGACAGGGGGTGATTGGCGATCCTACGAGCAGTACTTC
TRBD1	TRBJ1-1	once	TRBV28	CASSLPGTGGGSSTEAFF	TGTGCCAGCAGTTTACCTGGGACAGGCGGAGGTTCGAGCACTGAAGCTTTCTTT
.	TRBJ2-1	.	TRBV28	CASSYAGEQFF	TGTGCCAGCAGTTATGCGGGTGAGCAGTTCTTC
.	TRBJ2-7	.	TRBV5-1	CASSSQAPYEQYF	TGCGCCAGCAGCTCACAGGCCCCCTACGAGCAGTACTTC
.	TRBJ1-4	.	TRBV27	CASGKVRGEKLFF	TGTGCCAGCGGAAAGGTGAGAGGTGAAAAACTGTTTTTT
.	TRBJ2-5	.	TRBV10-1	CASTIPVGVTKRETQYF	TGCGCCAGCACCATTCCCGTAGGGGTCACCAAGAGAGAGACCCAGTACTTC
.	TRBJ2-2	.	TRBV18	CASSPGGANTGELFF	TGTGCCAGCTCACCAGGCGGAGCGAACACCGGGGAGCTGTTTTTT
.	TRBJ2-5	.	TRBV6-1	CASSGQLIQETQYF	TGTGCCAGCAGTGGACAGTTAATTCAAGAGACCCAGTACTTC
.	TRBJ2-5	.	TRBV28	CASSSGFMETQYF	TGTGCCAGCAGTTCGGGATTCATGGAGACCCAGTACTTC